This TCR beta chain was captured by sequencing in a study of preoperative IRX-2 immunotherapy in early breast cancer. Regarding treatment: preoperative locoregional IRX-2 cytokine immunotherapy. Preoperative locoregional IRX-2 cytokine immunotherapy was tested in the phase Ib source study. This clone showed up just a few times. This CDR3 is built from 18 residues. Germline V lookup: CDR1 MNHGY, CDR2 SAAAGT. V gave up 10 bases and J gave up 0 bases; unmatched junction bases: 16. The protocol was immunoSEQ multiplex PCR, while the TCRdb copy is restricted to in-frame clones and leaves out a portion. Found here are about 98,000 clones, roughly 88% of them singletons; the top ten hold roughly 1.9%.

This TCR derives from a human donor with breast cancer. V usage is TRBV6-8 and J usage is TRBJ2-1; 9 bases fit TRBD1. The specimen was tumor tissue, collected after IRX-2 immunotherapy. In DNA form, the CDR3 reads TGTGCCACCCCCAAGGATGGGACAGGGATATCCTCCTACAATGAGCAGTTCTTC. This codes for CATPKDGTGISSYNEQFF.